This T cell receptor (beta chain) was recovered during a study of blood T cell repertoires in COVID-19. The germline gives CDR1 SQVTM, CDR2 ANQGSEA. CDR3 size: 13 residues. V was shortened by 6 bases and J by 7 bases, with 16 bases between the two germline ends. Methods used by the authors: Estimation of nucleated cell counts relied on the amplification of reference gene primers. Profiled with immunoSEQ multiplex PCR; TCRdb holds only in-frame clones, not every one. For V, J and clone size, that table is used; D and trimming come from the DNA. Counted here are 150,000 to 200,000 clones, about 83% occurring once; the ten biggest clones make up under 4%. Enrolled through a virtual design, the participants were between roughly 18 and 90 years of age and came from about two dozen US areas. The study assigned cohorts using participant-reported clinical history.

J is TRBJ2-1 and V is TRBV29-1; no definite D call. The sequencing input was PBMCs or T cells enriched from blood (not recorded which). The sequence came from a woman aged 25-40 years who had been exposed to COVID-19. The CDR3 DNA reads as TGCAGCGTGCGGCCGTCAGTTCGGAATGAGCAGTTCTTC. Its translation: CSVRPSVRNEQFF.